Listed below are T cell receptor beta chains from one sample, sequenced in a study of cytomegalovirus exposure and HLA in healthy donors. This table comes from immunoSEQ multiplex PCR, and its TCRdb copy is limited to in-frame clones, with some not included. The table records roughly 160,000 clones, around 85% of them present only once. Sequenced: PBMCs. Receptors originate from a woman aged 25 to 39 in good health and CMV-seronegative. Each CDR3 is given with its conserved first and last residue. A D gene is named only where the DNA matches it firmly. Rows give clone size only sometimes, using once, few, many, or a class for an expanded clone.

TRBJ2-5 TRBV7-3 TRBD2 - TGTGCCAGCAGTCGTTCTAGCGGGCAGGGGGAGACCCAGTACTTC CASSRSSGQGETQYF
TRBJ2-2 TRBV11-3 - - TGTGCCAGCAGGGAAGAGGCGATTGACACCGGGGAGCTGTTTTTT CASREEAIDTGELFF
TRBJ2-6 TRBV7-2 TRBD2 - TGTGCCAGCAGCTTGGCGGGGGGCTCTGGGGCCAACGTCCTGACTTTC CASSLAGGSGANVLTF
TRBJ1-4 TRBV11-2 TRBD1 - TGTGCCAGCAGCTTAGGGTCCATCACAGGGGGGGAAAAACTGTTTTTT CASSLGSITGGEKLFF
TRBJ2-3 TRBV5-4 TRBD2 once TGTGCCAGCAGCGCCGGGACTAGCGTCACAGATACGCAGTATTTT CASSAGTSVTDTQYF
TRBJ1-6 TRBV18 TRBD1 - TGTGCCAGCTCACCAAAGTGGACAGGGGTATCGCATTCACCCCTCCACTTT CASSPKWTGVSHSPLHF
TRBJ2-7 TRBV28 TRBD1 - TGTGCCAGCAGTTGGCAGGGGGCGGACGAGCAGTACTTC CASSWQGADEQYF
TRBJ1-3 TRBV5-1 TRBD1 - TGCGCCAGCAGCTTGGATAACAGGGGGCTGGGAGGAAACACCATATATTTT CASSLDNRGLGGNTIYF
TRBJ2-3 TRBV27 - - TGTGCCAGCAGTTCCCGACAGGGACTCTCAACGGATACGCAGTATTTT CASSSRQGLSTDTQYF
TRBJ1-1 TRBV14 TRBD1 - TGTGCCAGCAGCCCCTCCTCCGGGACAGGCTTTCGGGGCACTGAAGCTTTCTTT CASSPSSGTGFRGTEAFF
TRBJ2-2 TRBV29-1 - - TGCAGCGTTGAAGATTTCTCGAGAGGTCAGGGAAGCACCGGGGAGCTGTTTTTT CSVEDFSRGQGSTGELFF
TRBJ1-5 TRBV18 TRBD1 - TGTGCCAGCTCACCGGGACAGGGGGATCAGCCCCAGCATTTT CASSPGQGDQPQHF
TRBJ2-3 TRBV7-2 - once TGTGCCAGCAGCTTAGAAGCGACAGGAGGTTTAAATACGCAGTATTTT CASSLEATGGLNTQYF
TRBJ2-7 TRBV5-6 - - TGTGCCAGCAGCCAGGAACCCTACGAGCAGTACTTC CASSQEPYEQYF
TRBJ2-7 TRBV7-7 - - TGTGCCAGCAGCTTAGGACAGCTCTCCGAGCAGTACTTC CASSLGQLSEQYF
TRBJ1-3 TRBV6-6 - - TGTGCCAGCAGTACCAGAGGCGGAAACACCATATATTTT CASSTRGGNTIYF
TRBJ2-3 TRBV30 - - TGTGCCTGGAGTGACGGGACTTGGGTTATTGATACGCAGTATTTT CAWSDGTWVIDTQYF
TRBJ2-2 TRBV7-6 - - TGTGCCAGCAGCGCCCAGGGCGCTATGGCCGGGGAGCTGTTTTTT CASSAQGAMAGELFF
TRBJ1-1 TRBV2 - - TGTGCCAGCTCCGCAGGGTACACTGAAGCTTTCTTT CASSAGYTEAFF
TRBJ2-6 TRBV5-6 - - TGTGCCAGCGCCCCGGAGGGGGCAGCTGGGGCCAACGTCCTGACTTTC CASAPEGAAGANVLTF
TRBJ2-5 TRBV5-1 TRBD2 once TGCGCCAGCAGCCAGGAACTAGCGGGGGGACGGGCCCAGTACTTC CASSQELAGGRAQYF
TRBJ1-2 TRBV28 - once TGTGCCAGCCGGGGACGGGGGGGCTATGGCTACACCTTC CASRGRGGYGYTF
TRBJ2-1 TRBV28 TRBD2 - TGTGCCAGCAGTTTCCTAGCGGTTAACAATGAGCAGTTCTTC CASSFLAVNNEQFF
TRBJ2-7 TRBV10-2 TRBD2 - TGCGCCAGCAGCGGGGGACTACGAGATCCCTACGAGCAGTACTTC CASSGGLRDPYEQYF
TRBJ2-1 TRBV18 - - TGTGCCAGCTCACCATTCCCGCGGGTTGAGCAGTTCTTC CASSPFPRVEQFF
TRBJ2-5 TRBV2 - - TGTGCCAGCAAACTCCTGGTGGAGACCCAGTACTTC CASKLLVETQYF